The 25 T cell receptor beta chains in this list originate from one sample, sequenced in a study of T cell repertoires in cytomegalovirus infection. TCRdb re-analysed the reads in MiXCR, keeping a single row per CDR3 protein. The data contain around 230,000 distinct CDR3 sequences, 6.5% of them singletons. Input material: PBMCs. All receptors come from a human donor in good health (CMV status not recorded). Some clones in this sample may be carry-over from other donors' samples.

Ten or more counts support this clonotype. V and J are TRBV14 and TRBJ1-5, with TRBD1 as a possible D gene (5 bases). The CDR3 loop spans 13 amino acids. Trimming removed 6 bases from V and 7 bases from J, with 13 bases in between. Germline assignment: CDR1 SGHDN and CDR2 FVKESK. This CDR3 reads CASSQGLRQPQHF. CDR3 bases: TGTGCCAGCAGTCAGGGTCTCCGGCAGCCCCAGCATTTT. The entire variable domain, with the rest obtained from reference TRBV14 and TRBJ1-5, is as follows: EAGVTQFPSHSVIEKGQTVTLRCDPISGHDNLYWYRRVMGKEIKFLLHFVKESKQDESGMPNNRFLAERTGGTYSTLKVQPAELEDSGVYFCASSQGLRQPQHFGDGTRLSIL.

This clonotype was detected ten times or more. V is TRBV7-2 and J is TRBJ1-6; D is unresolved. The V end lost 2 bases, the J end lost 7 bases, and 12 bases lay between the germline ends. The germline gives CDR1 SGHTA, CDR2 FQGNSA. This CDR3 is 15 amino acids long. Here the CDR3 DNA reads TGTGCCAGCAGCTTATTTGGTCCGCAAAATTCACCCCTCCACTTT. As protein: CASSLFGPQNSPLHF.

This clonotype was detected only a few times. The chain carries TRBV7-3 and TRBJ1-1; the D is unclear. In germline, CDR1 is SGHTA, CDR2 FQGTGA. V was pared by 6 bases and J by 1 base, with 9 bases between. The CDR3 length is 13 residues. The CDR3 DNA follows: TGTGCCAGCAGTTTTCAGACGAACACTGAAGCTTTCTTT. It yields the protein CASSFQTNTEAFF.

Many counts were recorded for this clonotype. The rearrangement uses TRBV20-1 and TRBJ1-5; D is perhaps TRBD1 (6 bases). Germline CDR1 is DFQATT and CDR2 is SNEGSKA (reference sequence). The V gene lost 3 bases and the J gene lost 4 bases, with 10 bases spanning the gap. This CDR3 has 13 amino acids. CDR3 in DNA: TGCAGTGCTAGCCAAGGGGGGAATCAGCCCCAGCATTTT. This codes for CSASQGGNQPQHF.

This clonotype was counted ten times or more. V and J are TRBV6-6 and TRBJ2-2, with 8 nucleotides matching TRBD2. This CDR3 has 15 residues. The germline CDR1 and CDR2 sequences are MNHNY and SVGAGI (reference sequence). J was trimmed by 6 bases and V by 7 bases; bases with no gene match: 10. The CDR3 loop is CASTTRGGGAGELFF. CDR3 bases: TGTGCCAGCACCACCCGGGGGGGGGGGGCCGGGGAGCTGTTTTTT.

This clonotype was recorded many times. The rearrangement links TRBV11-2 to TRBJ1-1; D is ambiguous. CDR3 length: 12 amino acids. Germline lookup yields CDR1 SGHAT and CDR2 FQNNGV. Trimming cost V 5 bases and J 8 bases, with 12 bases left between them. The CDR3 here is CASSPDPPEAFF. The CDR3 DNA sequence: TGTGCCAGCAGCCCGGACCCTCCCGAAGCTTTCTTT.

This clonotype was observed at least ten times. The rearrangement joins TRBV4-3 to TRBJ2-1, with D perhaps assigned TRBD1 or TRBD2 (5 bases each). The CDR3 runs to 16 residues. CDR1 is LGHNA and CDR2 is YSLEER in the germline V gene. The germline V and J ends were trimmed by 2 bases and 0 bases, with 11 bases remaining between them. CDR3 bases: TGCGCCAGCAGCCAACAAAGGGGACCCTCCTACAATGAGCAGTTCTTC. Protein product: CASSQQRGPSYNEQFF.

This clonotype was observed many times. The chain is built from TRBV7-2 and TRBJ1-5, with D perhaps TRBD1 (5 bases). Trimming left V 3 bases short and J 1 base short, with 10 bases between. CDR1 is SGHTA and CDR2 is FQGNSA in the germline V gene. The CDR3 extends over 15 amino acids. The CDR3 here is CASSFSRGSNQPQHF. DNA of the CDR3: TGTGCCAGCAGCTTCAGTAGGGGAAGCAATCAGCCCCAGCATTTT.

The table lists this clonotype with many counts. The rearrangement uses TRBV28 and TRBJ2-4; D is unresolved. Trimming left V 8 bases short and J 4 bases short, with 12 bases between. CDR1 MDHEN and CDR2 SYDVKM come from the germline V gene. This CDR3 is built from 13 residues. The CDR3, as DNA: TGTGCCAGCGTTCCTTGGAAGAAAAACATTCAGTACTTC. It is translated as CASVPWKKNIQYF.

This clonotype occurred many times. The V call is TRBV6-2 or TRBV6-3, the J call TRBJ2-7, with D unclear. The CDR3 loop spans 13 amino acids. In germline, CDR1 is MNHEY, CDR2 SVGEGT. V was shortened by 4 bases and J by 6 bases, with 13 bases between the two germline ends. The CDR3 region has the DNA TGTGCCAGCAGTTCGACCCGGGCCCGCGAGCAGTACTTC. Protein: CASSSTRAREQYF.

This clonotype was observed at least ten times. The J gene is TRBJ1-5, the V gene TRBV7-2, with TRBD1 matching over 9 bases. Per germline, CDR1 SGHTA and CDR2 FQGNSA. Unmatched junction bases numbered 6, after V lost 5 bases and J lost 4 bases. The CDR3 length is 15 residues. For the CDR3, the DNA is TGTGCCAGCAGCGTCCGGACAGGGGAAAATCAGCCCCAGCATTTT. Amino acids: CASSVRTGENQPQHF.

This clonotype was recorded many times. V is TRBV5-1 and J is TRBJ1-2; unclear D gene. Trimming took 0 bases from V and 4 from J, leaving 13 bases between them. The CDR3 has 15 amino acids. Germline V CDR1 and CDR2: SGHRS, YFSETQ. The CDR3 region is CASSLGTATPYGYTF. The DNA of the CDR3 is TGCGCCAGCAGCTTGGGCACAGCCACTCCCTATGGCTACACCTTC.

The chain links TRBV20-1 to TRBJ2-7; tentative D call: TRBD2 (5 bases). V was cut by 2 bases and J by 5 bases, with 13 bases left in between. In germline, CDR1 is DFQATT, CDR2 SNEGSKA (reference sequence). The CDR3 runs 13 residues. CDR3 sequence: CSARPADRHEQYF. The CDR3 DNA follows: TGCAGTGCTAGACCAGCGGATAGACACGAGCAGTACTTC.

This clonotype was counted many times. The rearrangement uses TRBV7-3 and TRBJ2-6, with no clear D. Trimming left V 5 bases short and J 0 bases short, with 11 bases between. The germline V gene encodes CDR1 SGHTA and CDR2 FQGTGA. CDR3 size: 16 residues. CDR3 region: CASSRTTGSGANVLTF. The CDR3 coding sequence is TGTGCCAGCAGCCGAACTACGGGCTCTGGGGCCAACGTCCTGACTTTC.

This clonotype has a count of ten or more. This sequence may be a read error, since a much larger clone differs from it by one base. The DNA for the CDR3 is TGTGCCAGCAGCTTTGCAGGGAACACCGGGGAGCTGTTTTTT. This gives the protein CASSFAGNTGELFF. The chain employs TRBV5-6 and TRBJ2-2; D is ambiguous. Looked up from germline, CDR1 is SGHDT and CDR2 is YYEEEE. Trimming pared 2 bases from V and 1 base from J, leaving 6 bases between. CDR3 length: 14 amino acids.

This clonotype was counted only a few times. The V gene is TRBV20-1, the J gene TRBJ1-5; D gene ambiguous. CDR1 is DFQATT and CDR2 is SNEGSKA in the germline V gene (reference sequence). This CDR3 comprises 17 residues. V was trimmed by 6 bases and J by 0 bases, leaving 21 bases between them. CDR3 bases: TGCAGTGCCGCGGGGATGGGTGTGGGGAATAGCAATCAGCCCCAGCATTTT. This encodes CSAAGMGVGNSNQPQHF.

This clonotype has a count of ten or more. The chain joins TRBV2 to TRBJ2-5; no clear D. Germline CDR1 reads SNHLY; CDR2 reads FYNNEI. The V end lost 7 bases, the J end lost 9 bases, and 6 bases lay between the germline ends. The CDR3 is 9 amino acids. CDR3 sequence (DNA): TGTGCCAGCAATGGTCCCCAGTACTTC. The encoded protein is CASNGPQYF.

This clonotype was seen at least ten times. The V call is TRBV6-2 or TRBV6-3, the J call TRBJ2-7; 8 bases fit TRBD1. After removal of 0 bases from V and 4 bases from J, the junction contained 2 bases not matched to a gene. Germline CDR1 is MNHEY and CDR2 is SVGEGT. This CDR3 region has 14 residues. The CDR3 nucleotides are TGTGCCAGCAGTTACTCAGGGGACAGGTACGAGCAGTACTTC. This encodes CASSYSGDRYEQYF.

This clonotype has a count of ten or more. V gene TRBV6-2 or TRBV6-3 combines with J gene TRBJ2-1; D is unclear. Per the germline V gene, CDR1 is MNHEY and CDR2 is SVGEGT. This CDR3 contains 11 residues. V was trimmed by 1 base and J by 10 bases, leaving 5 bases between them. Here the CDR3 DNA reads TGTGCCAGCAGTTACTGGGGAGAGCAGTTCTTC. Translated: CASSYWGEQFF.

This clonotype was counted many times. The chain is built from TRBV5-1 and TRBJ1-2, with no clear D. Germline V gives CDR1 SGHRS, CDR2 YFSETQ. CDR3 length equals 12 residues. V was trimmed by 0 bases and J by 6 bases, leaving 6 bases between them. The CDR3 sequence is CASSLEAHGYTF. As DNA, the CDR3 is TGCGCCAGCAGCTTGGAGGCCCATGGCTACACCTTC.

This clonotype has a count of ten or more. The chain recombines TRBV14 with TRBJ2-7; a possible D gene is TRBD2 (6 bases). This CDR3 contains 17 residues. The germline CDR1 and CDR2 sequences are SGHDN and FVKESK. V was trimmed by 4 bases and J by 3 bases, leaving 22 bases between them. This chain's CDR3 is CASSPTQGLSPSYEQYF. Written as DNA, the CDR3 is TGTGCCAGCAGCCCTACTCAGGGACTCTCCCCCAGCTACGAGCAGTACTTC.

This clonotype was detected ten times or more. The J gene is TRBJ1-2, the V gene TRBV6-5; D may be TRBD1 (5 bases). Trimming removed 4 bases at V and 3 bases at J, with 21 bases between. This CDR3 is 17 amino acids long. Germline lookup yields CDR1 MNHEY and CDR2 SVGAGI. The chain's CDR3 is CASSLSSGGIMDYGYTF. CDR3 sequence (DNA): TGTGCCAGCAGTTTGAGTTCCGGGGGTATTATGGACTATGGCTACACCTTC.

The sample holds many counts of this clonotype. The chain recombines TRBV29-1 with TRBJ2-1; TRBD2 is a possible D gene (7 bases). V was shortened by 3 bases and J by 9 bases, with 15 bases between the two germline ends. Per germline, CDR1 SQVTM and CDR2 ANQGSEA. CDR3 size: 13 residues. Here the CDR3 reads CSVDEGGKGEQFF. The CDR3 DNA reads TGCAGCGTTGACGAGGGGGGGAAGGGTGAGCAGTTCTTC.

There are many counts of this clonotype. The CDR3 DNA is TGTGCCAGCAGCTTGGTGGACAGGGGAAACACTGAAGCTTTCTTT. Amino acid sequence: CASSLVDRGNTEAFF. The chain joins TRBV7-9 to TRBJ1-1, with 9 positions matching TRBD1. CDR1 and CDR2 (germline): SEHNR, FQNEAQ (reference sequence). The CDR3 has 15 residues. J lost 2 bases, V lost 3 bases, and 4 bases had no gene match.

The V gene is TRBV10-3, the J gene TRBJ2-5; 7 bases line up with TRBD1. CDR1 is ENHRY, CDR2 SYGVKD, per germline. The V gene end was trimmed by 7 bases and the J gene end by 2 bases; junction bases not matched to a gene: 4. CDR3 length equals 13 residues. CDR3 region: CAIKGAAQETQYF. In DNA form, the CDR3 reads TGTGCCATCAAGGGGGCAGCTCAAGAGACCCAGTACTTC.